This T cell receptor (beta chain) came from a study of cytomegalovirus exposure and HLA in healthy donors. Overall study results and limits: Available immune exposure information was restricted to CMV serostatus only. In an earlier analysis, about 90% or about 30%: the productive usage of most TCR beta V segments. TCR beta chains numbering approximately 150 were designated cytomegalovirus-associated.

With 60 Vbeta and 13 Jbeta primers, the PCR was carried out. The table came from immunoSEQ multiplex PCR; TCRdb's copy has only in-frame clones and leaves some out. The table lists tens of thousands of clones. In the case of this clone: Its antigen remains unidentified.

V was shortened by 6 bases and J by 1 base, with 18 bases between the two germline ends. CDR3 length: 16 amino acids. Germline V gene sequence: CDR1 MDHEN, CDR2 SYDVKM. The source material was PBMCs. The sequence was obtained from a woman between 40 and 55 years old in good health and CMV-seropositive. The gene calls are TRBV28 and TRBJ1-1; tentative D call: TRBD1 (6 bases). CDR3 in amino acids: CASSLGTGYGNTEAFF. In DNA form, the CDR3 reads TGTGCCAGCAGCTTGGGAACAGGGTATGGGAACACTGAAGCTTTCTTT.